This TCR beta chain appears in the sequencing data of a study of a mutant IDH1 vaccine in newly diagnosed glioma. About this clone itself: Its antigen is currently unknown.

Using immunoSEQ multiplex PCR, the repertoire was profiled, and TCRdb retains in-frame clones only, with some absent. The sample carries about 40,000 clones, 70% to 85% recorded once. Indicated time point: week 47, end of study. It was 300 ug of mutant IDH1 20-mer peptide that made up each vaccine dose, given with topical imiquimod. The sequencing used PBMCs, collected from a glioma patient whose treatment included an IDH1 peptide vaccine. This receptor was obtained from a man younger than 35 with glioma. Some clones in this sample may be carry-over from other donors' samples.

CDR3: CASRGGYSGNTIYF. DNA of the CDR3: TGTGCCAGCAGAGGAGGGTACTCTGGAAACACCATATATTTT. This chain links TRBV6-5 with TRBJ1-3; D is unresolved. The CDR3 is 14 residues long. V lost 6 bases and J lost 0, with 9 bases in between. Germline loops: CDR1 MNHEY, CDR2 SVGAGI.